These 23 T cell receptor beta chains were sequenced from one sample in a study of T-cell reconstitution after alpha-beta-depleted transplantation in children. Researchers prepared the TCRbeta library using unique molecular identifiers, the study reports. TCRdb re-called the PCR reads through MiXCR, storing one row per CDR3 protein. This table has fewer than 750,000 distinct CDR3 sequences, roughly a quarter appearing once. This specimen was PBMCs, taken before TCRalphabeta/CD19-depleted stem cell transplant. These receptors originate from a boy under two years old with Wiskott-Aldrich syndrome, due to receive a stem cell transplant.

This clonotype was recorded a few times. This chain joins TRBV5-6 and TRBJ2-3; D remains unclear. Trimming took off 8 bases at V and 0 bases at J, with 7 bases between the two ends. CDR1 SGHDT and CDR2 YYEEEE come from the germline V gene. CDR3 size: 12 residues. For the CDR3, the DNA is TGTGCCAGGTACACTAGCACAGATACGCAGTATTTT. Its translation: CARYTSTDTQYF.

This clonotype was counted between two and nine times. V and J are TRBV30 and TRBJ2-5, with D tentatively TRBD1 (6 bases). The CDR3 consists of 16 residues. The germline CDR1 and CDR2 sequences are GTSNPN and SVGIG (reference sequence). V was pared by 4 bases and J by 4 bases, with 22 bases between. For the CDR3, the DNA is TGTGCCTGGAATGGTGCCCTCAGGCAGGGGCGAGAGACCCAGTACTTC. Amino acid sequence: CAWNGALRQGRETQYF.

The CDR3 DNA reads TGTGCCAGCAGCCCCAATTGGGCGGGAAGTTGGAATGAGCAGTTCTTC. This translates into CASSPNWAGSWNEQFF. The chain recombines TRBV14 with TRBJ2-1, with a tentative D call TRBD2 (6 bases). Trimming pared 4 bases from V and 7 bases from J, leaving 20 bases between. This CDR3 comprises 16 residues. Germline V gene lookup returns CDR1 SGHDN and CDR2 FVKESK.

Only a few counts were recorded for this clonotype. The chain has TRBV11-2 and TRBJ1-1; D may be TRBD1 (5 bases). The CDR3 runs to 15 residues. Trimming cost V 1 base and J 4 bases, with 13 bases left between them. In germline, CDR1 is SGHAT, CDR2 FQNNGV. The CDR3 here is CASSLGVRGVTEAFF. The CDR3 DNA follows: TGTGCCAGCAGCTTAGGGGTCCGAGGGGTCACTGAAGCTTTCTTT.

This clonotype showed up just once. The rearrangement links TRBV6-1 to TRBJ2-1; 9 nucleotides agree with TRBD2. Germline loops: CDR1 MNHNS, CDR2 SASEGT. The CDR3 runs to 17 residues. The V segment lost 6 bases and the J segment 5 bases; nucleotides outside the gene matches: 14. The CDR3 coding sequence is TGTGCCAGCAGCGCAAAGCGGGGGGCGGGAGTCGACAATGAGCAGTTCTTC. Encoded protein: CASSAKRGAGVDNEQFF.

This clonotype has more than one count but fewer than ten. The V call is TRBV5-6, the J call TRBJ2-1, with TRBD2 matching 11 bases. Germline CDR1 and CDR2: SGHDT and YYEEEE. The J segment lost 8 bases and the V segment lost 0 bases, leaving 4 bases of the junction unmatched. The CDR3 sequence is 15 residues long. CDR3 in amino acids: CASSLGLAGIYEQFF. Written as DNA, the CDR3 is TGTGCCAGCAGCTTGGGACTAGCGGGGATTTATGAGCAGTTCTTC.

The chain combines TRBV12-3 or TRBV12-4 with TRBJ1-5; D is ambiguous. The CDR3 loop spans 15 amino acids. The V and J ends lost 6 bases and 4 bases respectively, with 16 bases between them. The DNA of the CDR3 is TGTGCCAGCAGATATTCGGCCCTAGATAATCAGCCCCAGCATTTT. It translates to CASRYSALDNQPQHF.

In DNA form, the CDR3 reads TGCGCCAGCAGCGCGGGACAGGCTTTGGGACCCCAGCATTTT. The encoded protein is CASSAGQALGPQHF. The chain links TRBV5-1 to TRBJ1-5; the match to TRBD1 covers 8 bases. With V trimmed by 4 bases and J by 10 bases, 10 bases remained unmatched. The CDR3 has 14 amino acids. From germline, CDR1 is SGHRS and CDR2 YFSETQ.

The chain employs TRBV28 and TRBJ2-2, with 12 nucleotides matching TRBD1. The CDR3 runs 17 residues. The trim removed 4 bases at V and 2 bases at J, leaving 5 bases unmatched. CDR1 MDHEN and CDR2 SYDVKM come from the germline V gene. The chain's CDR3 is CASSSRDRGPNTGELFF. The CDR3 DNA reads TGTGCCAGCAGTTCCCGGGACAGGGGGCCAAACACCGGGGAGCTGTTTTTT. Full variable domain (rest looked up from reference TRBV28 and TRBJ2-2): DVKVTQSSRYLVKRTGEKVFLECVQDMDHENMFWYRQDPGLGLRLIYFSYDVKMKEKGDIPEGYSVSREKKERFSLILESASTNQTSMYLCASSSRDRGPNTGELFFGEGSRLTVL.

This chain joins TRBV4-1 and TRBJ2-1; 8 nucleotides match TRBD2. The germline CDR1 and CDR2 sequences are MGHRA and YSYEKL. V dropped 2 bases and J dropped 4; count of bases not matched to a gene: 13. The CDR3 is 18 amino acids. This CDR3 reads CASSQRGDSAGGYNEQFF. CDR3 nucleotides: TGCGCCAGCAGCCAAAGAGGGGACTCTGCGGGAGGTTACAATGAGCAGTTCTTC.

Worth noting for this clonotype: Since the CDR3 does not end with the conserved phenylalanine or tryptophan, this likely comes from a read error. The V gene is TRBV20-1, the J gene TRBJ2-1; 11 nucleotides match TRBD2. The CDR3 extends over 17 amino acids. V was clipped by 4 bases and J by 0 bases; unmatched bases: 8. Germline V gene lookup returns CDR1 DFQATT and CDR2 SNEGSKA (reference sequence). This chain's CDR3 is CSATGLAGASSYNEQFL. For the CDR3, the DNA is TGCAGTGCTACCGGACTAGCGGGCGCCTCCTCCTACAATGAGCAGTTCTTG.

V gene TRBV7-2 combines with J gene TRBJ2-1, with D possibly being TRBD1 or TRBD2 (5 bases each). V lost 4 bases and J lost 12, with 22 bases in between. The CDR3 runs 15 residues. Germline-derived CDR1 and CDR2 are SGHTA and FQGNSA. In DNA form, the CDR3 reads TGTGCCAGCAGCTCGGGACCCCCTAGCCCCAAATGGCAGTTCTTC. It specifies CASSSGPPSPKWQFF.

This clonotype was counted only a few times. The chain recombines TRBV20-1 with TRBJ2-1; TRBD1 might be the D (5 bases). The CDR3 runs to 15 residues. V was clipped by 3 bases and J by 1 base, with 13 bases between them. CDR1 DFQATT and CDR2 SNEGSKA come from the germline V gene (reference sequence). The CDR3 sequence is CSARDTRTSYNEQFF. In DNA, the CDR3 is TGCAGTGCTAGGGACACCAGGACGTCCTACAATGAGCAGTTCTTC.

The genes are TRBV10-3 and TRBJ2-7; a weak D match, TRBD1 (6 bases). The CDR3 sequence is 12 residues long. Germline V lookup: CDR1 ENHRY, CDR2 SYGVKD. V lost 3 bases and J lost 5, with 8 bases in between. Here the CDR3 DNA reads TGTGCCATCAGTGACAGGGGCCACGAGCAGTACTTC. Translated: CAISDRGHEQYF.

The chain couples TRBV3-1 to TRBJ2-7; 8 bases fit TRBD1. CDR3 length equals 16 residues. Germline V CDR1 and CDR2: LGHDT, YNNKEL (reference sequence). With V trimmed by 2 bases and J by 3 bases, 9 bases remained unmatched. The CDR3 DNA reads TGTGCCAGCAGCCAACCCGAAACAGGGGGGTACTACGAGCAGTACTTC. It yields the protein CASSQPETGGYYEQYF.

A few counts support this clonotype. The V and J genes are TRBV5-1 and TRBJ1-1, with TRBD1 matching 11 bases. The germline gives CDR1 SGHRS, CDR2 YFSETQ. Germline trimming cut 4 bases from V and 0 bases from J; bases unmatched to any gene: 8. The CDR3 consists of 17 residues. In nucleotides, the CDR3 is TGCGCCAGCAGCGGTGCCGGACAGGGGGCCCTGAACACTGAAGCTTTCTTT. It codes for CASSGAGQGALNTEAFF.

The genes are TRBV11-2 and TRBJ1-1; 7 nucleotides line up with TRBD1. The V and J ends lost 5 bases and 4 bases, in that order; junction bases with no gene match: 7. There are 14 residues in the CDR3. Germline CDR1 is SGHAT and CDR2 is FQNNGV. CDR3 amino acids: CASSLTGYGTEAFF. The CDR3 coding sequence is TGTGCCAGCAGCCTGACAGGGTATGGCACTGAAGCTTTCTTT. Variable domain in full (rest from reference TRBV11-2 and TRBJ1-1): EAGVAQSPRYKIIEKRQSVAFWCNPISGHATLYWYQQILGQGPKLLIQFQNNGVVDDSQLPKDRFSAERLKGVDSTLKIQPAKLEDSAVYLCASSLTGYGTEAFFGQGTRLTVV.

This clonotype was picked up a small number of times. The chain couples TRBV6-1 to TRBJ2-2; D not certain. Germline CDR1 is MNHNS and CDR2 is SASEGT. There are 15 residues in the CDR3. V shed 4 bases and J shed 1 base, with 10 bases lying between them. CDR3 in DNA: TGTGCCAGCAGTGCTTTGACGCTGAACACCGGGGAGCTGTTTTTT. It yields the protein CASSALTLNTGELFF.

The chain links TRBV12-3 or TRBV12-4 to TRBJ2-3, with TRBD1 matching over 7 bases. Trimming removed 2 bases from V and 2 bases from J; junction bases left unmatched: 10. The length of the CDR3 is 17 residues. CDR3 DNA: TGTGCCAGCAGTTTAAACCGGGACAGCGGAAACACAGATACGCAGTATTTT. Translating gives CASSLNRDSGNTDTQYF.

V is TRBV4-2 and J is TRBJ2-3; 12 bases line up with TRBD2. The CDR3 loop spans 19 amino acids. Germline V gene data show CDR1 as LGHNA and CDR2 as YNFKEQ. Trimming cost V 0 bases and J 10 bases; bases outside gene matches: 17. The CDR3, as DNA: TGTGCCAGCAGCCAAGATTTCGGGACAACTAGCGGGGGGACTCGAGCGCAGTATTTT. Amino acids: CASSQDFGTTSGGTRAQYF.

DNA for the CDR3: TGCAGTGCTAGTCTTCCGGGACTAGCAGAGCTCCAGTACTTC. Translating it yields CSASLPGLAELQYF. The chain employs TRBV20-1 and TRBJ2-5; 9 positions agree with TRBD2. The germline gives CDR1 DFQATT, CDR2 SNEGSKA (reference sequence). The CDR3 runs 14 residues. V gave up 3 bases and J gave up 10 bases; unmatched junction bases: 12.

This clonotype was counted between two and nine times. The chain joins TRBV20-1 to TRBJ1-6; tentative D call: TRBD1 (5 bases). The CDR3 covers 13 residues. Germline assignment: CDR1 DFQATT and CDR2 SNEGSKA (reference sequence). V dropped 3 bases and J dropped 8 bases, with 11 bases sitting between them. CDR3 region: CSASPGSDSPLHF. CDR3 bases: TGCAGTGCTAGTCCAGGGTCTGATTCACCCCTCCACTTT.

There are a few counts of this clonotype. The chain has TRBV5-1 and TRBJ2-7; 16 bases agree with TRBD2. Unmatched junction bases numbered 12, after V lost 4 bases and J lost 5 bases. The CDR3 sequence is 18 residues long. The germline V gene has CDR1 SGHRS and CDR2 YFSETQ. The CDR3 reads CASSAGTSGRAIFHEQYF. CDR3 nucleotides: TGCGCCAGCAGCGCCGGGACTAGCGGGAGGGCTATATTCCACGAGCAGTACTTC.